This entry concerns a single T cell receptor (beta chain). The entry originates in a study of blood T cell repertoires in COVID-19. The wider study: COVID-19 samples, acute and convalescent, were from the United States, Italy and Spain. From T cells, B-cell-depleted T cells, or PBMCs came the material, which was cDNA or gDNA.

Per the authors' pipeline: Amplifying reference gene primers gave estimates of nucleated cell counts. Sequencing used immunoSEQ multiplex PCR; TCRdb keeps in-frame clones, though not all of them. V, J and clone size reflect that table, while D and trimming were determined from the DNA. Of under 85,000 clones in the sample, around 85% were seen once. V shed 1 base and J shed 1 base, with 8 bases lying between them. The germline gives CDR1 SGHTA, CDR2 FQGNSA. This CDR3 is 15 amino acids long. The TCR originated in a man at least 80 years old with acute or convalescent COVID-19. This chain links TRBV7-2 with TRBJ1-3; D unresolved. Specimen: peripheral blood. CDR3 DNA sequence: TGTGCCAGCAGCTTAGGATCGGAGTCTGGAAACACCATATATTTT. Protein product: CASSLGSESGNTIYF.